The 20 T cell receptor beta chains listed next were all sequenced from one sample in a study of T cell changes during pregnancy in multiple sclerosis (dated by TCRdb to between 2018 and 2020). Libraries came from the immunoSEQ multiplex PCR assay. TCRdb obtained this table from immuneACCESS and retained in-frame rearrangements with V and J assigned. These tables miss some clones; where compared with another copy, unresolved V genes account for less than half of the shortfall, and the remainder is unexplained. Present in this sample are 70,000 to 75,000 clones, more than 90% of which were seen just once. Over 2% of the sample goes to the ten largest clones. The sequenced sample was peripheral blood, obtained in the second trimester of pregnancy. The receptors here all came from a female donor in good health, enrolled as a control in a pregnancy study.

The chain joins TRBV11-2 to TRBJ2-6; D is unresolved. The ends were cut back, 5 bases at V and 0 bases at J, with 14 bases in the middle. The CDR3 runs 17 residues. The germline gives CDR1 SGHAT, CDR2 FQNNGV. The CDR3 DNA reads TGTGCCAGCAGCAACAGAATTTACAGCTCTGGGGCCAACGTCCTGACTTTC. Translation: CASSNRIYSSGANVLTF.

V usage is TRBV9 and J usage is TRBJ1-3, with a tentative D call TRBD1 (6 bases). Germline loops: CDR1 SGDLS, CDR2 YYNGEE. CDR3 length: 17 amino acids. V dropped 4 bases and J dropped 0 bases, with 17 bases sitting between them. In DNA form, the CDR3 reads TGTGCCAGCAGCCCAGGGGTGGGCCTAAGCTCTGGAAACACCATATATTTT. This gives the protein CASSPGVGLSSGNTIYF.

This clone was observed a single time. This chain uses TRBV5-5 with TRBJ2-7; 7 bases map to TRBD1. This CDR3 has 14 residues. After removal of 4 bases from V and 2 bases from J, the junction contained 6 bases not matched to a gene. Germline lookup yields CDR1 SGHKS and CDR2 YYEKEE (reference sequence). The CDR3 loop reads CASSVRDRAYEQYF. The DNA of the CDR3 is TGTGCCAGCAGCGTTCGGGACAGAGCCTACGAGCAGTACTTC.

The chain uses TRBV9 and TRBJ1-6; D may be TRBD1 (5 bases). CDR1 and CDR2 from the germline V gene are SGDLS and YYNGEE. Trimming removed 2 bases at V and 1 base at J, with 16 bases between. The CDR3 loop spans 18 amino acids. CDR3 sequence reads: CASSVGAGVGSYNSPLHF. The DNA of the CDR3 is TGTGCCAGCAGCGTTGGGGCGGGGGTAGGGTCCTATAATTCACCCCTCCACTTT.

This clone is a singleton in its sample. The chain carries TRBV30 and TRBJ1-1; 10 positions match TRBD1. The CDR3 runs 15 residues. Germline V gene data show CDR1 as GTSNPN and CDR2 as SVGIG (reference sequence). V shed 3 bases, J shed 1 base, and the junction held 5 bases outside the gene matches. The CDR3 sequence: CAWSPDRGRNTEAFF. Here the CDR3 DNA reads TGTGCCTGGAGCCCGGACAGGGGGAGGAACACTGAAGCTTTCTTT.

The CDR3 coding sequence is TGTGCCAGCAGCTCCTCGACACGGGGTGTGGGGCAGTACTTC. Translating gives CASSSSTRGVGQYF. The chain joins TRBV7-2 to TRBJ2-7, with a possible D match to TRBD2 (5 bases). The CDR3 contains 14 residues. Deletions cut 4 bases from V and 9 bases from J, with 19 bases between. CDR1 and CDR2 from the germline V gene are SGHTA and FQGNSA.

V gene TRBV9 combines with J gene TRBJ1-4; maybe TRBD1 (6 bases). There are 17 residues in the CDR3. Looked up from germline, CDR1 is SGDLS and CDR2 is YYNGEE. The ends were cut back, 0 bases at V and 0 bases at J, with 12 bases in the middle. Here the CDR3 reads CASSVARGGATNEKLFF. The CDR3 bases are TGTGCCAGCAGCGTAGCCCGCGGGGGCGCAACTAATGAAAAACTGTTTTTT.

The chain is built from TRBV4-3 and TRBJ1-6; TRBD1 agrees at 7 bases. V was pared by 0 bases and J by 2 bases, with 4 bases of the junction left unmatched. This CDR3 contains 17 residues. Germline values: CDR1 LGHNA, CDR2 YSLEER. The CDR3 loop is CASSQDRQGTYNSPLHF. For the CDR3, the DNA is TGCGCCAGCAGCCAAGATAGACAGGGCACCTATAATTCACCCCTCCACTTT.

V usage is TRBV19 and J usage is TRBJ2-6; the D is unclear. CDR3 length: 14 amino acids. V was clipped by 5 bases and J by 4 bases, with 9 bases between them. CDR1 and CDR2 from the germline V gene are LNHDA and SQIVND (reference sequence). In nucleotides, the CDR3 is TGTGCCAGTAGTTACTTGTGGGGGGCCAACGTCCTGACTTTC. It translates to CASSYLWGANVLTF.

The CDR3, as DNA: TGTGCCATAACCCCGACTAGCGGGGTAGCGGACGAGCAGTACTTC. This encodes CAITPTSGVADEQYF. The chain is built from TRBV10-3 and TRBJ2-7, with 11 bases that match TRBD2. The CDR3 is made up of 15 amino acids. The junction had 12 bases not matched to a gene; V was cut back by 9 bases and J by 5 bases. Germline V lookup: CDR1 ENHRY, CDR2 SYGVKD.

The chain joins TRBV10-3 to TRBJ1-2, with D tentatively TRBD1 (5 bases). Germline CDR1 reads ENHRY; CDR2 reads SYGVKD. The CDR3 sequence is 14 residues long. V was cut by 4 bases and J by 6 bases, with 15 bases left in between. In nucleotides, the CDR3 is TGTGCCATCAGTGGAACGAGGGGAGGAGATGGCTACACCTTC. Its protein product is CAISGTRGGDGYTF.

The chain couples TRBV5-5 to TRBJ2-7; D is possibly TRBD2 (5 bases). Germline values: CDR1 SGHKS, CDR2 YYEKEE (reference sequence). Trimming cost V 6 bases and J 2 bases, with 9 bases left between them. The CDR3 consists of 12 residues. The CDR3 is CASNDGAYEQYF. CDR3 sequence (DNA): TGTGCCAGCAACGACGGGGCCTACGAGCAGTACTTC.

This chain connects TRBV20-1 to TRBJ2-1; tentatively, D is TRBD1 (5 bases). V dropped 6 bases and J dropped 10 bases, with 10 bases sitting between them. The germline CDR1 and CDR2 sequences are DFQATT and SNEGSKA (reference sequence). CDR3 size: 10 residues. Here the CDR3 DNA reads TGCAGTGCCCCCGACAGAGAGCAGTTCTTC. This encodes CSAPDREQFF.

The chain combines TRBV6-1 with TRBJ1-2; 10 nucleotides line up with TRBD1. The CDR3 consists of 13 residues. CDR1 and CDR2 from the germline V gene are MNHNS and SASEGT. The junction had 5 bases not matched to a gene; V was cut back by 9 bases and J by 4 bases. The CDR3 region has the DNA TGTGCCAGTAGACAGGGGGCTGGCTATGGCTACACCTTC. Its protein is CASRQGAGYGYTF.

V gene TRBV11-2 combines with J gene TRBJ2-7; TRBD2 aligns across 15 bases. Germline trimming cut 3 bases from V and 0 bases from J; bases unmatched to any gene: 6. The CDR3 consists of 18 residues. The germline V gene encodes CDR1 SGHAT and CDR2 FQNNGV. The DNA for the CDR3 is TGTGCCAGCAGCTTGATGGGACTAGCGGGGGGCGTCTCCTACGAGCAGTACTTC. It specifies CASSLMGLAGGVSYEQYF.

The chain recombines TRBV7-9 with TRBJ2-7; D may be TRBD2 (6 bases). The CDR3 covers 13 residues. V dropped 2 bases and J dropped 7 bases, with 12 bases sitting between them. Germline V lookup: CDR1 SEHNR, CDR2 FQNEAQ (reference sequence). The DNA for the CDR3 is TGTGCCAGCAGCTTAAATTCGGGACTTGAGCAGTACTTC. Protein: CASSLNSGLEQYF.

The rearrangement joins TRBV30 to TRBJ2-6; perhaps TRBD1 as D (6 bases). CDR1 is GTSNPN, CDR2 SVGIG, per germline (reference sequence). With 4 bases removed from V and 1 base from J, the gap between germline ends came to 11 bases. The CDR3 runs 15 residues. The CDR3 region is CAWIGQGSGANVLTF. CDR3 sequence (DNA): TGTGCCTGGATTGGGCAGGGGTCTGGGGCCAACGTCCTGACTTTC. The full variable domain, completed using reference TRBV30 and TRBJ2-6, is SQTIHQWPATLVQPVGSPLSLECTVEGTSNPNLYWYRQAAGRGLQLLFYSVGIGQISSEVPQNLSASRPQDRQFILSSKKLLLSDSGFYLCAWIGQGSGANVLTFGAGSRLTVL.

The chain couples TRBV15 to TRBJ2-7; 9 bases line up with TRBD1. With V trimmed by 1 base and J by 2 bases, 3 bases remained unmatched. This CDR3 has 15 amino acids. Germline V gives CDR1 LNHNV, CDR2 YYDKDF (reference sequence). In DNA form, the CDR3 reads TGTGCCACCAGCAGAGGACAGGGGGGCACCTACGAGCAGTACTTC. Translation: CATSRGQGGTYEQYF.

The chain is built from TRBV27 and TRBJ1-1, with D perhaps TRBD1 (5 bases). V gave up 5 bases and J gave up 0 bases, with 10 bases separating them. The CDR3 totals 14 residues. In germline, CDR1 is MNHEY, CDR2 SMNVEV (reference sequence). CDR3 DNA: TGTGCCAGCAGTGGCGCGGGGGTGAACACTGAAGCTTTCTTT. Amino acid sequence: CASSGAGVNTEAFF.

This chain links TRBV9 with TRBJ2-1, with 7 bases identical to TRBD1. V trimming: 6 bases; J trimming: 5 bases; junction bases outside the gene matches: 8. Looked up from germline, CDR1 is SGDLS and CDR2 is YYNGEE. The length of the CDR3 is 14 residues. The CDR3 sequence: CASTPLTGNNEQFF. In DNA form, the CDR3 reads TGTGCCAGCACGCCCTTGACAGGGAACAATGAGCAGTTCTTC.